Sequencing of this T cell receptor beta chain was carried out in a study of beta chain features in type 1 diabetes. Comment on this clone: Its specificity is unknown.

The ends were cut back, 3 bases at V and 6 bases at J, with 20 bases in the middle. Germline loops: CDR1 MNHEY, CDR2 SVGAGI. The CDR3 consists of 16 residues. Every isolated RNA sample was fully reverse transcribed, so sequencing captured expressed TCRB transcripts. Method: immunoSEQ multiplex PCR; TCRdb's copy keeps in-frame clones and lacks some. The sample holds around 140,000 clones, around 13% seen once. Sorting that relied on CD45RO/CCR7/CD25/CD127/CD95/CD27 yielded CD4+ naive, central memory, regulatory and stem cell-like memory cells. Purities over 95% were achieved in all sorted populations. Study observations and caveats: Shorter TCRB CDR3s, moderately but significantly so, marked every one of the four CD4+ subsets in Type 1 diabetes patients. Sequencing from cDNA could over-represent high-TCR-expressing cells. Comparison showed that naive, central memory and Treg TCRB repertoires appeared more similar among patients than among healthy donors.

This clonotype originated in a man aged 18 to 30 with type 1 diabetes. The rearrangement links TRBV6-5 to TRBJ1-2, with a tentative D call TRBD1 (6 bases). Sequencing used central memory CD4+ T cells from blood. This chain's CDR3 is CASSYGSGGGRNGYTF. The CDR3 DNA reads TGTGCCAGCAGTTATGGATCTGGGGGCGGAAGGAATGGCTACACCTTC.